This passage covers 13 T cell receptor beta chains from one sample sequenced in a study of technical replicates of blood from a few donors. Using immunoSEQ multiplex PCR, the repertoire was profiled, and TCRdb retains in-frame clones only, with some absent. Among about 93,000 clones, around 95% were seen once, and the ten largest hold 0.26%. Sequencing was carried out using T cells isolated from PBMCs. These receptors all stem from a human donor in good health.

The chain uses TRBV4-1 and TRBJ2-2; a weak D match, TRBD2 (6 bases). The CDR3 loop spans 16 amino acids. The germline gives CDR1 MGHRA, CDR2 YSYEKL. V lost 0 bases to trimming and J lost 6 bases, with 14 bases between them. This chain's CDR3 is CASSQDSQGGAGELFF. The CDR3 bases are TGCGCCAGCAGCCAAGATAGCCAGGGAGGAGCCGGGGAGCTGTTTTTT.

The chain recombines TRBV13 with TRBJ2-7; TRBD1 might be the D (5 bases). This CDR3 region has 12 residues. Germline CDR1 PRHDT, CDR2 FYEKMQ (reference sequence). Trimming removed 5 bases at V and 2 bases at J, with 7 bases between. The CDR3 loop reads CASSDRAYEQYF. CDR3 bases: TGTGCCAGCAGCGACAGAGCCTACGAGCAGTACTTC.

This clone appeared once. One end of the junction fails to match germline, which may point to a read error. The J gene is TRBJ2-3, the V gene TRBV7-7; 8 positions match TRBD2. This CDR3 is built from 16 residues. Germline CDR1 is SSHAT and CDR2 is FNYEAQ (reference sequence). CDR3 nucleotide sequence: TGTGCTAGCAGCTTAGGACCTAGCGGGAGCACAGATACGCAGTATTTT. Translated, it gives CASSLGPSGSTDTQYF.

This clone is labeled medium-sized. The rearrangement uses TRBV5-6 and TRBJ2-7; D possibly corresponds to TRBD2 (5 bases). Germline-derived CDR1 and CDR2 are SGHDT and YYEEEE. V was cut by 1 base and J by 2 bases, with 7 bases left in between. CDR3 length equals 13 residues. Here the CDR3 DNA reads TGTGCCAGCAGCTTGAGCGGTACCTACGAGCAGTACTTC. This gives the protein CASSLSGTYEQYF.

This rearrangement joins TRBV5-4 to TRBJ2-3; possibly TRBD2 for D (7 bases). In germline, CDR1 is SGHNT, CDR2 YYREEE (reference sequence). This CDR3 contains 18 residues. The V and J ends lost 4 bases and 0 bases respectively, with 21 bases between them. The chain's CDR3 is CASSPSGGALSSTDTQYF. As DNA, the CDR3 is TGTGCCAGCAGCCCCAGTGGGGGGGCACTATCTAGCACAGATACGCAGTATTTT.

This chain joins TRBV15 and TRBJ1-5; 8 bases match TRBD1. The CDR3 has 13 residues. V shed 6 bases, J shed 7 bases, and the junction held 5 bases outside the gene matches. In germline, CDR1 is LNHNV, CDR2 YYDKDF (reference sequence). CDR3 residues: CATRRTGSQPQHF. The CDR3 DNA reads TGTGCCACCAGACGGACAGGGTCCCAGCCCCAGCATTTT.

The gene calls are TRBV28 and TRBJ2-3; 10 bases fit TRBD2. The CDR3 has 19 amino acids. Germline assignment: CDR1 MDHEN and CDR2 SYDVKM. The trim removed 3 bases at V and 2 bases at J, leaving 14 bases unmatched. CDR3 sequence: CASSLPSGRRGRFTDTQYF. For the CDR3, the DNA is TGTGCCAGCAGTTTGCCTAGCGGGAGACGTGGACGCTTCACAGATACGCAGTATTTT.

The genes are TRBV27 and TRBJ2-7; 7 bases are shared with TRBD1. The germline V gene has CDR1 MNHEY and CDR2 SMNVEV (reference sequence). The CDR3 extends over 16 amino acids. Trimming cost V 1 base and J 4 bases; bases outside gene matches: 10. The CDR3 protein is CASSLLRWGQFYEQYF. DNA for the CDR3: TGTGCCAGCAGTTTATTACGCTGGGGACAGTTTTACGAGCAGTACTTC.

The chain uses TRBV6-6 and TRBJ2-3; 9 bases map to TRBD2. The V and J ends lost 2 bases and 6 bases, in that order; junction bases with no gene match: 3. CDR1 and CDR2 from the germline V gene are MNHNY and SVGAGI (reference sequence). CDR3 length equals 14 residues. CDR3 sequence: CASSYTSGFDTQYF. The CDR3 region has the DNA TGTGCCAGCAGTTACACTAGCGGGTTCGATACGCAGTATTTT.

As for this clone: A read error may account for a junction end that differs from germline. The chain has TRBV15 and TRBJ1-5; tentative D call: TRBD1 (6 bases). The CDR3 runs to 14 residues. Germline V gene lookup returns CDR1 LNHNV and CDR2 YYDKDF (reference sequence). CDR3 bases: TGTGCCACCAGCAGAGAACAGGGCAAGCAGCCCCAGCATTTT. As protein: CATSREQGKQPQHF. Based on the CDR3 plus reference TRBV15 and TRBJ1-5, the full variable domain is DAMVIQNPRYQVTQFGKPVTLSCSQTLNHNVMYWYQQKSSQAPKLLFHYYDKDFNNEADTPDNFQSRRPNTSFCFLDIRSPGLGDTAMYLCATSREQGKQPQHFGDGTRLSIL.

This chain uses TRBV27 with TRBJ2-1; the match to TRBD2 covers 12 bases. V lost 1 base, J lost 2 bases, and 15 bases stayed unmatched. The CDR3 is 21 amino acids. Germline CDR1 MNHEY, CDR2 SMNVEV (reference sequence). The CDR3 DNA is TGTGCCAGCAGTTTATGGGGCGGGAGACTAGCGGGGGCTCCAACCTACAATGAGCAGTTCTTC. It translates to CASSLWGGRLAGAPTYNEQFF.

The chain combines TRBV19 with TRBJ1-1, with TRBD1 matching over 9 bases. Germline V gene sequence: CDR1 LNHDA, CDR2 SQIVND (reference sequence). This CDR3 is 13 amino acids long. J gave up 5 bases and V 4 bases, and 2 bases lay outside the gene matches. The CDR3 protein is CASSTGTGTEAFF. The DNA for the CDR3 is TGTGCCAGTAGTACCGGGACAGGGACTGAAGCTTTCTTT.

The CDR3 region has the DNA TGTGCCAGCAGCGTATGGGGGGGTTCTCATGGCTACACCTTC. The encoded protein is CASSVWGGSHGYTF. The chain uses TRBV9 and TRBJ1-2; TRBD1 is a possible D gene (5 bases). Deletions cut 1 base from V and 6 bases from J, with 13 bases between. The CDR3 extends over 14 amino acids. Germline assignment: CDR1 SGDLS and CDR2 YYNGEE.